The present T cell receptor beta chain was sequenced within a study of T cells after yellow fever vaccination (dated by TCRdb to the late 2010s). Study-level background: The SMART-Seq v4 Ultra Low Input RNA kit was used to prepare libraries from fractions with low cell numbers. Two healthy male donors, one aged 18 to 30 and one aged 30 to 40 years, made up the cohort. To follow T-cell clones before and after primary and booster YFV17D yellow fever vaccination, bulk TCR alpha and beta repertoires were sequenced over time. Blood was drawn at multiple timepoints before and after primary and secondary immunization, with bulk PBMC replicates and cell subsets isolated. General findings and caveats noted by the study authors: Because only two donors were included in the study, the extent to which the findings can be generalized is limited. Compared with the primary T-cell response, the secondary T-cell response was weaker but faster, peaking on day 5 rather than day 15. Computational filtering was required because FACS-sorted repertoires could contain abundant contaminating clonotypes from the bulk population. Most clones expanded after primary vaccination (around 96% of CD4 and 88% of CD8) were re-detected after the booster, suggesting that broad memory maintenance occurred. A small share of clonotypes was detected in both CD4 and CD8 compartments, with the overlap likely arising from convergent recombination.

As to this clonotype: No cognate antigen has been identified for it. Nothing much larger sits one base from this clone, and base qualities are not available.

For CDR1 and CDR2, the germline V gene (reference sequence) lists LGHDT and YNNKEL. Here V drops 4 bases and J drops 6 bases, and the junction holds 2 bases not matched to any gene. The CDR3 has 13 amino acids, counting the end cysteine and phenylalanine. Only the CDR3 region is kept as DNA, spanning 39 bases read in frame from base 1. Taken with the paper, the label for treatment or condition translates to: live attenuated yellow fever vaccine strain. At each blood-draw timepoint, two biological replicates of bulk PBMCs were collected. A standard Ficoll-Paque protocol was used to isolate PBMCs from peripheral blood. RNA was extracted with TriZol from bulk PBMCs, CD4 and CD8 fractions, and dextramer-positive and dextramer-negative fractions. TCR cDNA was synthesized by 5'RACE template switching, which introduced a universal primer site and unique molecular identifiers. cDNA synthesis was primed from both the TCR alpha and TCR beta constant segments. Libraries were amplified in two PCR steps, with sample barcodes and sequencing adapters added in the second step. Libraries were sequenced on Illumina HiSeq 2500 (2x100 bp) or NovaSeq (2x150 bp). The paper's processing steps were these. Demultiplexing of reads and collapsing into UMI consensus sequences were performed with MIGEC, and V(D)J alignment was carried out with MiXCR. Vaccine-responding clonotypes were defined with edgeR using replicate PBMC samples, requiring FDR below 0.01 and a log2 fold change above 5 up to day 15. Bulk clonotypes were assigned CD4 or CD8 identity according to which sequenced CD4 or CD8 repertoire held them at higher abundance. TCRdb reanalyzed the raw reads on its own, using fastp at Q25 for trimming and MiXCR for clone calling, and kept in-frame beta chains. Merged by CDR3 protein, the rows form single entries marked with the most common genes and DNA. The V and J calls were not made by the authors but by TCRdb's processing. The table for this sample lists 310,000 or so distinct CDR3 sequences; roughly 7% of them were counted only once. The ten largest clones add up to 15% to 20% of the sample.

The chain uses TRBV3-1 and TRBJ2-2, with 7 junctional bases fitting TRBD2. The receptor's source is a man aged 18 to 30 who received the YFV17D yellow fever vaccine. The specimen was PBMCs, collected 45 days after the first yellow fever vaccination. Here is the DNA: TGTGCCAGCAGCCTTACTAGCGCCGGGGAGCTGTTTTTT. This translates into CASSLTSAGELFF.